This passage covers 5 T cell receptor beta chains from one sample sequenced in a study of Graves' ophthalmopathy and Graves' hyperthyroidism. Amplification targeted the TCR beta CDR3 regions, with RNA transcripts as the source material. Following a first-round RT-PCR that used HTBI primers, a second-round multiplex PCR was carried out. From the multiplex PCR reads, TCRdb called clonotypes with MiXCR, one entry per CDR3 protein. Among about 380,000 distinct CDR3 sequences listed, over 15% were seen once. Sequences were obtained from peripheral blood. The source is a young woman with stable Graves' hyperthyroidism.

This clonotype occurred many times. V is TRBV5-1 and J is TRBJ2-5; 7 positions match TRBD2. Germline CDR1 reads SGHRS; CDR2 reads YFSETQ. The CDR3 length is 14 residues. J was trimmed by 5 bases and V by 0 bases; bases with no gene match: 4. CDR3 sequence: CASSLGTSEETQYF. CDR3 DNA sequence: TGCGCCAGCAGCTTGGGGACTAGTGAGGAGACCCAGTACTTC.

The genes are TRBV5-1 and TRBJ1-2; D is perhaps TRBD1 (6 bases). Germline V gene sequence: CDR1 SGHRS, CDR2 YFSETQ. The CDR3 is 15 residues long. V lost 4 bases, J lost 0 bases, and 13 bases lay in between. This chain's CDR3 is CASSITGTPNYGYTF. The CDR3 nucleotides are TGCGCCAGCAGCATTACCGGGACACCTAACTATGGCTACACCTTC. The full variable domain, completed using reference TRBV5-1 and TRBJ1-2, is KAGVTQTPRYLIKTRGQQVTLSCSPISGHRSVSWYQQTPGQGLQFLFEYFSETQRNKGNFPGRFSGRQFSNSRSEMNVSTLELGDSALYLCASSITGTPNYGYTFGSGTRLTVV.

The chain joins TRBV6-1 to TRBJ1-2; 7 bases map to TRBD1. The CDR3 covers 13 residues. Germline CDR1 reads MNHNS; CDR2 reads SASEGT. After removal of 6 bases from V and 11 bases from J, the junction contained 12 bases not matched to a gene. The CDR3 bases are TGTGCCAGCAGCTTGGGACAGCGATCCGGTTACACCTTC. Its translation: CASSLGQRSGYTF.

This clonotype was detected ten times or more. DNA for the CDR3: TGTGCCACCAGCAAGTGGGGTTCGGGCTACACCTTC. Protein sequence: CATSKWGSGYTF. The genes are TRBV15 and TRBJ1-2; D gene uncertain. The CDR3 loop spans 12 amino acids. Trimming took 4 bases from V and 8 from J, leaving 11 bases between them. Germline CDR1 reads LNHNV; CDR2 reads YYDKDF (reference sequence).

This clonotype was seen at least ten times. The genes are TRBV10-3 and TRBJ2-7, with D possibly being TRBD2 (6 bases). The V gene lost 4 bases and the J gene lost 7 bases, with 11 bases spanning the gap. The CDR3 runs to 12 residues. Germline V gene lookup returns CDR1 ENHRY and CDR2 SYGVKD. CDR3 region: CAISGTGDEQYF. Here the CDR3 DNA reads TGTGCCATCAGTGGGACGGGGGATGAGCAGTACTTC.